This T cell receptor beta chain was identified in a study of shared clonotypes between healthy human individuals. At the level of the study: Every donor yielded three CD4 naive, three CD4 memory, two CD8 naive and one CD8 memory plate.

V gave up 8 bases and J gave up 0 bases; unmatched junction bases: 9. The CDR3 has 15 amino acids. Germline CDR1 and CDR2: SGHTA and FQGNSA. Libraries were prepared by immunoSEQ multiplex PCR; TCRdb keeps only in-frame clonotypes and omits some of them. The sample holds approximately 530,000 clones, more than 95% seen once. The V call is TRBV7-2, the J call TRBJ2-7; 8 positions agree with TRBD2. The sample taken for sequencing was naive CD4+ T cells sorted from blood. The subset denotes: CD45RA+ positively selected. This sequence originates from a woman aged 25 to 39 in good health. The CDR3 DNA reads TGTGCCAGCCCTTTTACTAGCGGACCCTCCTACGAGCAGTACTTC. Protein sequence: CASPFTSGPSYEQYF.